This record concerns one TCR beta chain sequence. Data came from immunoSEQ multiplex PCR; TCRdb stores just in-frame clones and leaves some out. The sample lists approximately 79,000 clones; around 93% were seen once. The record originates from a study of T cell changes during pregnancy in multiple sclerosis. V lost 5 bases, J lost 2 bases, and 8 bases stayed unmatched. The CDR3 loop spans 15 amino acids. CDR1 SGHDT and CDR2 YYEEEE come from the germline V gene. J is TRBJ2-3 and V is TRBV5-6, with 7 bases fitting TRBD2. The sample was peripheral blood, taken in the second trimester of pregnancy. The receptor comes from a female donor in good health, enrolled as a control in a pregnancy study. CDR3 DNA: TGTGCCAGCAGGTCTCCTAGCGGTTACACAGATACGCAGTATTTT. This sequence encodes CASRSPSGYTDTQYF.